The present TCR beta chain was sequenced within a study of memory CD4+ T cells and cytomegalovirus serostatus. The overall study: Of the healthy Belgian adults, roughly ten were CMV seropositive and approximately 24 seronegative. Broader study findings: About 40% of the roughly 150 known CMV-associated TCRbeta sequences appeared in CD4+ memory.

The germline gives CDR1 SGHNT, CDR2 YYREEE (reference sequence). The CDR3 is 15 residues long. Using immunoSEQ multiplex PCR, the repertoire was profiled, and TCRdb retains in-frame clones only, with some absent. This table has under 75,000 clones, roughly 80% appearing once. With regard to this clone: The antigen remains undetermined. An end of the junction differs from the germline gene, which may be a read error.

Single viable CD3+CD4+CD8-CD45RO+ cells were sorted as the memory CD4+ T cells. This TCR was recovered from an adult in good health and CMV-seronegative. Some clones in this sample may be carry-over from other donors' samples. The V gene is TRBV5-4, the J gene TRBJ1-2; a possible D gene is TRBD1 (6 bases). Input material: memory CD4+ T cells from blood. Here the CDR3 reads CASRLAGGRSYGYTF. DNA for the CDR3: TGTGCCAGCAGATTGGCGGGGGGCCGGAGCTATGGCTACACCTTC.